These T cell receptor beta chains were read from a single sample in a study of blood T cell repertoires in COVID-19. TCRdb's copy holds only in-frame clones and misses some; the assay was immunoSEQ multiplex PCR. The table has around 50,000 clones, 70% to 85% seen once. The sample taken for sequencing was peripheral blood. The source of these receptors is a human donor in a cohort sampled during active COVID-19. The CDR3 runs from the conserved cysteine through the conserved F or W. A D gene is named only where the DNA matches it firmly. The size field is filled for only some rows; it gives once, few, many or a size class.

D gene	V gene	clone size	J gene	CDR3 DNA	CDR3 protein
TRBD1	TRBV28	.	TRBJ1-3	TGTGCCAGCAGTCCACCCGGGACAGGGTCCTCTGGAAACACCATATATTTT	CASSPPGTGSSGNTIYF
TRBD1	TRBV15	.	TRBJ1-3	TGTGCCACCAGCAGAGATTGGGGGACAGGGAGCTCTGGAAACACCATATATTTT	CATSRDWGTGSSGNTIYF
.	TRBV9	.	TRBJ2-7	TGTGCCAGCAGCGTTTCAGCAGGGGTAAACGAGCAGTACTTC	CASSVSAGVNEQYF
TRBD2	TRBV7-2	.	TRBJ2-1	TGTGCCAGCAGCAGAAGATATGGCGGGGGGACCTACAATGAGCAGTTCTTC	CASSRRYGGGTYNEQFF
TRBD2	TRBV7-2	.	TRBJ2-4	TGTGCCAGCAGCTTAGGTGGGCCCGGGACTAGCGGGAGGGGTAACATTCAGTACTTC	CASSLGGPGTSGRGNIQYF
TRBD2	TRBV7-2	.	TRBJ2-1	TGTGCCAGCAGCTACATTGGACTAGCCAATGAGCAGTTCTTC	CASSYIGLANEQFF
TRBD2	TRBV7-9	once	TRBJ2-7	TGTGCCAGCAGCAGAGCGGGAGGGCCGAACGAGCAGTACTTC	CASSRAGGPNEQYF
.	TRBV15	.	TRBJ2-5	TGTGCCACTCAGGGGATTCAAGAGACCCAGTACTTC	CATQGIQETQYF
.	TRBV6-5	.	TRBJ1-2	TGTGCCAGCAGCCGAGACAGCAGCTATGGCTACACCTTC	CASSRDSSYGYTF
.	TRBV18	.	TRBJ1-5	TGTGCCAGCTCCCCGGGACAAGGCCTTTTCCAGCCCCAGCATTTT	CASSPGQGLFQPQHF
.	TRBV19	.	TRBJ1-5	TGTGCCAGTAGTCCCGTGACACAGTTTAATCAGCCCCAGCATTTT	CASSPVTQFNQPQHF
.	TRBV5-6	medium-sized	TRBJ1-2	TGTGCCAGCAGCTGGGGGGGAGCTAACTATGGCTACACCTTC	CASSWGGANYGYTF
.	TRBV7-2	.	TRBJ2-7	TGTGCCAGCAGCTTAATCAGGCAGGGGAACTACGAGCAGTACTTC	CASSLIRQGNYEQYF
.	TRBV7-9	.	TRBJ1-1	TGTGCCAGCAGCTTAGTCCGCGGGGGCGCTGAAGCTTTCTTT	CASSLVRGGAEAFF
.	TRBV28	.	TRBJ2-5	TGTGCCAGCAGCTTAACAGGGGAGACCCAGTACTTC	CASSLTGETQYF
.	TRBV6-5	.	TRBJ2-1	TGTGCCAGCAGTTACGGAGCTATGGTTGAGCAGTTCTTC	CASSYGAMVEQFF
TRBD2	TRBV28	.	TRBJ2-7	TGTGCCAGCAGTTTATGGGCTAGCGGGAGCTACGAGCAGTACTTC	CASSLWASGSYEQYF
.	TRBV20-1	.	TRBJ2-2	TGCAGTGCTAGTGACTTCAGGAGGGCCGGGGAGCTGTTTTTT	CSASDFRRAGELFF
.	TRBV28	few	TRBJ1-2	TGTGCCAGCAAGCTACAGGGCGGCTACACCTTC	CASKLQGGYTF
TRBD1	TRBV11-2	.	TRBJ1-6	TGTGCCAGCAGCACCGACAGGGGTAATTCACCCCTCCACTTT	CASSTDRGNSPLHF
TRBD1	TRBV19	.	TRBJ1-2	TGTGCCAGTAGTGCACGGACAGGGGGCTATGGCTACACCTTC	CASSARTGGYGYTF
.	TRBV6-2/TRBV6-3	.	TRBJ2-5	TGTGCCAGCAGTTACGGGGGCGGAGAGACCCAGTACTTC	CASSYGGGETQYF
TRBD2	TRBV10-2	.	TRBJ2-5	TGCGCCAGCAGTGAGCGCGGACTAGCGGCCATTCAAGAGACCCAGTACTTC	CASSERGLAAIQETQYF
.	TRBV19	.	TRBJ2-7	TGTGCCAGTAGTATCTTCGGGAGTACCTACGAGCAGTACTTC	CASSIFGSTYEQYF
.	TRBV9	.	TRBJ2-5	TGTGCCAGCAGCGTAGACCCGGGAATCCAAGAGACCCAGTACTTC	CASSVDPGIQETQYF
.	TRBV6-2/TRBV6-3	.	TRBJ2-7	TGTGCCAGCAGCCCCTCGGTCGAGCAGTACTTC	CASSPSVEQYF
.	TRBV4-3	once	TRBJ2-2	TGCGCCAGCAGCCAAGAGTACAGACGCGCGAACACCGGGGAGCTGTTTTTT	CASSQEYRRANTGELFF
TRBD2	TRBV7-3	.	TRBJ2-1	TGTGCCAGCAGCTGGGGACTAGCGGACCACAATGAGCAGTTCTTC	CASSWGLADHNEQFF